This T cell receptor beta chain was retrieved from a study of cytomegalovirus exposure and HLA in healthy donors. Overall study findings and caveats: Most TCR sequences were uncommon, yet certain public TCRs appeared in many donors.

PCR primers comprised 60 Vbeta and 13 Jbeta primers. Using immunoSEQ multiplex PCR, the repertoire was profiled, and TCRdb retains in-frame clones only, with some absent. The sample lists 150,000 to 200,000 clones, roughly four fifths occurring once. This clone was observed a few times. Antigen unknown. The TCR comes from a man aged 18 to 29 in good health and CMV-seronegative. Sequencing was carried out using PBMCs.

This chain's CDR3 is CAWSVGPGHLNTEAFF. In DNA, the CDR3 is TGTGCCTGGAGTGTTGGCCCGGGACATCTGAACACTGAAGCTTTCTTT. The chain is built from TRBV30 and TRBJ1-1; possibly TRBD1 for D (6 bases). Germline V gives CDR1 GTSNPN, CDR2 SVGIG (reference sequence). The CDR3 spans 16 residues. Deletions cut 0 bases from V and 0 bases from J, with 14 bases between. Filled out from reference TRBV30 and TRBJ1-1, the complete variable domain reads SQTIHQWPATLVQPVGSPLSLECTVEGTSNPNLYWYRQAAGRGLQLLFYSVGIGQISSEVPQNLSASRPQDRQFILSSKKLLLSDSGFYLCAWSVGPGHLNTEAFFGQGTRLTVV.